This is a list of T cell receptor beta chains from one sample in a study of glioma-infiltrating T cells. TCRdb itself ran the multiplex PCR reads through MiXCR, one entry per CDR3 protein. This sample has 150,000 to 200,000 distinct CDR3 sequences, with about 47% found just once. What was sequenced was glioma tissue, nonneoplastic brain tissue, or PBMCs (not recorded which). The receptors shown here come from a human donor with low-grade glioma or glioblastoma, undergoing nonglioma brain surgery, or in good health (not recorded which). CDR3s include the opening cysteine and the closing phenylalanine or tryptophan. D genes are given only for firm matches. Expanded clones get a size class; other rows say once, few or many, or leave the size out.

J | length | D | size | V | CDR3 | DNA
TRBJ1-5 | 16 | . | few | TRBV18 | CASSPRQQLSNQPQHF | TGTGCCAGCTCACCCCGGCAGCAGCTTAGCAATCAGCCCCAGCATTTT
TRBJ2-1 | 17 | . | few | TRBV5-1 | CASSRLGQADSGDEQFF | TGCGCCAGCAGCCGCTTGGGGCAGGCAGATTCCGGGGATGAGCAGTTCTTC
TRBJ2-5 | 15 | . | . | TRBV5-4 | CASSPPRQGGETQYF | TGTGCCAGCAGCCCACCGCGACAGGGAGGGGAGACCCAGTACTTC
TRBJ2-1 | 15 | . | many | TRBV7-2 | CASSFLRTGNNEQFF | TGTGCCAGCAGCTTCCTCCGGACTGGGAACAATGAGCAGTTCTTC
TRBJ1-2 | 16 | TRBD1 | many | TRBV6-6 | CASSYSTHDRDYGYTF | TGTGCCAGCAGTTACTCCACCCACGACAGGGACTATGGCTACACCTTC
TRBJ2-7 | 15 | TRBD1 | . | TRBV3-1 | CASSQGRRGLGEQYF | TGTGCCAGCAGCCAGGGACGCAGGGGGCTTGGCGAGCAGTACTTC
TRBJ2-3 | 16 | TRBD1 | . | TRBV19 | CASSPARDRATHTQYF | TGTGCCAGTAGTCCGGCCCGGGACAGGGCCACACATACGCAGTATTTT
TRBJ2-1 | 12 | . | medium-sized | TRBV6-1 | CASSQSYNEQFF | TGTGCCAGCAGTCAGTCCTACAATGAGCAGTTCTTC
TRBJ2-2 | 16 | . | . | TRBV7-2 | CASSLGSSVMTGELFF | TGTGCCAGCAGCTTAGGGAGTAGCGTGATGACCGGGGAGCTGTTTTTT
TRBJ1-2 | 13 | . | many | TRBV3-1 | CASSQGYTISYTF | TGTGCCAGCAGCCAAGGCTACACCATAAGCTACACCTTC